This T cell receptor beta chain comes out of a study of Graves' ophthalmopathy and Graves' hyperthyroidism. Study findings and constraints: It was with around 67% sensitivity and 72.22% specificity that the model predicted ophthalmopathy progression. Most expanded clonotypes from thyroid (those above 0.001 frequency) were also found in blood.

Germline V gives CDR1 SQVTM, CDR2 ANQGSEA. This CDR3 has 13 amino acids. V lost 4 bases and J lost 6, with 12 bases in between. Those donors who had ophthalmopathy presented with moderate-to-severe activity, a CAS of ≥3, a NOSPECS of ≥4 and a duration under 3 months. As the starting material, approximately 10 ml of fresh peripheral blood yielded the PBMCs. This clonotype was counted only a few times. Its matching antigen is unknown. Using RNA transcripts, the TCR beta CDR3 regions were amplified. RT-PCR in the first round used HTBI primers; a second-round multiplex PCR followed. TCRdb reprocessed the multiplex PCR reads via MiXCR and lists one record per CDR3 protein. The table includes approximately 460,000 distinct CDR3 sequences, 13% to 15% detected once.

The sample comprised blood. V and J are TRBV29-1 and TRBJ2-2; D possibly corresponds to TRBD2 (6 bases). The receptor comes from a woman aged 25 to 45 with Graves' ophthalmopathy. The CDR3 sequence is CSVGGGSAGELFF. The CDR3 DNA follows: TGCAGCGTTGGTGGGGGGAGTGCCGGGGAGCTGTTTTTT.